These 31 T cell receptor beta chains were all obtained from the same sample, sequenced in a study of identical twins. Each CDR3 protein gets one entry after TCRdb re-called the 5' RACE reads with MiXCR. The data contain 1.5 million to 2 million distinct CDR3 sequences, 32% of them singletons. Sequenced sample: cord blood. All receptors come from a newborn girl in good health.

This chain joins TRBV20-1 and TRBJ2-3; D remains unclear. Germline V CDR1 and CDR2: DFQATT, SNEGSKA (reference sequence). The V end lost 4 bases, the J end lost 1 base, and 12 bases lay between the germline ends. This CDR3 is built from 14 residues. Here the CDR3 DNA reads TGCAGTGCTAATACCTGGATGGGCACAGATACGCAGTATTTT. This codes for CSANTWMGTDTQYF.

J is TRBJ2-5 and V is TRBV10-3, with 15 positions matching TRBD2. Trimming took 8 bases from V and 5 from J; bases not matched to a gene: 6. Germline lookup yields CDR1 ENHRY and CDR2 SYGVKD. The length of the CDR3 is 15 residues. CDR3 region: CAIGLAGGRWETQYF. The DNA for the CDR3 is TGTGCCATCGGACTAGCGGGGGGGCGGTGGGAGACCCAGTACTTC.

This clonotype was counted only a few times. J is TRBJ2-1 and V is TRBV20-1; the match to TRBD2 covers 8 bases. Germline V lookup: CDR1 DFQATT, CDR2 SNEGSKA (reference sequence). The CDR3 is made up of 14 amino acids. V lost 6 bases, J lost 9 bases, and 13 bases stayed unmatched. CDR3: CSARSGGGGSEQFF. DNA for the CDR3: TGCAGTGCAAGGAGCGGGGGAGGGGGAAGTGAGCAGTTCTTC.

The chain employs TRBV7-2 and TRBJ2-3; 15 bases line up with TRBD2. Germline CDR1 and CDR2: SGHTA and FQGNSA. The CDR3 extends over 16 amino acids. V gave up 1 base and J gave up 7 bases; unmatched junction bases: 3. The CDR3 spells CASSLDGLAGGNTQYF. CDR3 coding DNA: TGTGCCAGCAGCTTAGACGGACTAGCGGGAGGGAATACGCAGTATTTT. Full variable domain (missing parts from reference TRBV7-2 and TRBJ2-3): GAGVSQSPSNKVTEKGKDVELRCDPISGHTALYWYRQSLGQGLEFLIYFQGNSAPDKSGLPSDRFSAERTGGSVSTLTIQRTQQEDSAVYLCASSLDGLAGGNTQYFGPGTRLTVL.

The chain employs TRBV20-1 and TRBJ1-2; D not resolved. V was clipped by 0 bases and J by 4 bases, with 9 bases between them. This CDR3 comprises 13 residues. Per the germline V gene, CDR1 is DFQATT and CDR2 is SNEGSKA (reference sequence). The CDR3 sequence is CSARETSVYGYTF. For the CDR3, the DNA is TGCAGTGCTAGAGAAACCAGTGTCTATGGCTACACCTTC.

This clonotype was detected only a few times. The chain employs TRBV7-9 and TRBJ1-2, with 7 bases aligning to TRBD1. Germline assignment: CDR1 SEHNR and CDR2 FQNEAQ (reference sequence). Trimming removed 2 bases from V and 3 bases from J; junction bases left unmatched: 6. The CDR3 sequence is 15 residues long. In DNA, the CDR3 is TGTGCCAGCAGCTTACCTCGGGGGACAGACTATGGCTACACCTTC. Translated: CASSLPRGTDYGYTF. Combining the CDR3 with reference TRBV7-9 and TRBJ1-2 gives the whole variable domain DTGVSQNPRHKITKRGQNVTFRCDPISEHNRLYWYRQTLGQGPEFLTYFQNEAQLEKSRLLSDRFSAERPKGSFSTLEIQRTEQGDSAMYLCASSLPRGTDYGYTFGSGTRLTVV.

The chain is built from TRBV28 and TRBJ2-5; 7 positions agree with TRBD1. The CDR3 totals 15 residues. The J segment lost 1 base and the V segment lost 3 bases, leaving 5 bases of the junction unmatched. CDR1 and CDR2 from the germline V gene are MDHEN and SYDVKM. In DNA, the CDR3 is TGTGCCAGCAGTTTCCGACAGGGACGCCAAGAGACCCAGTACTTC. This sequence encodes CASSFRQGRQETQYF.

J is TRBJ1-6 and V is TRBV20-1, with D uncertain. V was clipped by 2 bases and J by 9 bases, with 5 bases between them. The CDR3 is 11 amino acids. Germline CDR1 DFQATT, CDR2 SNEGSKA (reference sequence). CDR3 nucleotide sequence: TGCAGTGCTAGATGGAGTTCACCCCTCCACTTT. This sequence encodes CSARWSSPLHF.

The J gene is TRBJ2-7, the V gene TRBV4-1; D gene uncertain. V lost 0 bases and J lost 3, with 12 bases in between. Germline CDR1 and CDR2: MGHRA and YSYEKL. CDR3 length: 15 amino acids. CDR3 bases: TGCGCCAGCAGCCAAGATTGGGCTACCTTCTACGAGCAGTACTTC. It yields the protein CASSQDWATFYEQYF.

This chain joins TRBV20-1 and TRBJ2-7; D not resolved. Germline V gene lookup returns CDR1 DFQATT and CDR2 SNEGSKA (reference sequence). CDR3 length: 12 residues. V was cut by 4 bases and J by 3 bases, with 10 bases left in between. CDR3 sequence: CSANSLIYEQYF. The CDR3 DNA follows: TGCAGTGCTAACTCCCTTATCTACGAGCAGTACTTC.

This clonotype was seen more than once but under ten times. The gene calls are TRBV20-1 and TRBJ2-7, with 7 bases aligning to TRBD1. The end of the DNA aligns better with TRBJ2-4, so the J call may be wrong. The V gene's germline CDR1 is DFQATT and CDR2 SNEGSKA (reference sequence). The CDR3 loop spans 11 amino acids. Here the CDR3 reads CSASDRAIQYF. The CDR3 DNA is TGCAGTGCTAGCGACAGGGCCATTCAGTACTTC.

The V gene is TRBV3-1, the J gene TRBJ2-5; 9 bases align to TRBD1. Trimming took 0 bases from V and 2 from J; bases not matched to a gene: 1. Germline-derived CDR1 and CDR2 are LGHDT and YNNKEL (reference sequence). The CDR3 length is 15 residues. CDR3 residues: CASSQETGGQETQYF. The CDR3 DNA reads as TGTGCCAGCAGCCAAGAGACAGGGGGTCAAGAGACCCAGTACTTC.

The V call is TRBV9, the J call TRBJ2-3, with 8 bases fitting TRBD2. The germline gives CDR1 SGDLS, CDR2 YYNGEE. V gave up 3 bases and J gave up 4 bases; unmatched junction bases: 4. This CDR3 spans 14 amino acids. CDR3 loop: CASSASAGADTQYF. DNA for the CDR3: TGTGCCAGCAGCGCCTCAGCGGGAGCAGATACGCAGTATTTT.

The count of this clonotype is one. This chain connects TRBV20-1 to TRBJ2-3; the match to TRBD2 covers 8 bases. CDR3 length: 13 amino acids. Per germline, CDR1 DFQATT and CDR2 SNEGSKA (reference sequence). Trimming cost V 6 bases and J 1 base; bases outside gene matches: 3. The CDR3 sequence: CSADSGGTDTQYF. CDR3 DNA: TGCAGTGCCGATAGCGGGGGCACAGATACGCAGTATTTT.

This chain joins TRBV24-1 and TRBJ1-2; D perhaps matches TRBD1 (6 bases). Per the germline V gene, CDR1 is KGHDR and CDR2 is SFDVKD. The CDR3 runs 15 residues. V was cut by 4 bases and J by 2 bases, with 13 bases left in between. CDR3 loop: CATSEPQGTNYGYTF. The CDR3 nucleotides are TGTGCCACCAGTGAGCCGCAGGGGACCAACTATGGCTACACCTTC.

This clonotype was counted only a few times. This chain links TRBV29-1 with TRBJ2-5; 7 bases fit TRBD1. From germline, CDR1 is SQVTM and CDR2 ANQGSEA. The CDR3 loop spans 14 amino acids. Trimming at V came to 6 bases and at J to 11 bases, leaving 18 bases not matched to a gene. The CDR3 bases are TGCAGCGTCCGCGAGGCACCCCGGGACAGTGAGCAGTACTTC. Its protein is CSVREAPRDSEQYF.

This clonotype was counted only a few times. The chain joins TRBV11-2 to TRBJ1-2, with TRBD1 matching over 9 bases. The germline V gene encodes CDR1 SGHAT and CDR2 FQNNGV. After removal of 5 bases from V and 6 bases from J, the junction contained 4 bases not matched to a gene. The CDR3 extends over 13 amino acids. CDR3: CASSQGQGHGYTF. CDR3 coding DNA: TGTGCCAGCAGCCAGGGACAGGGTCATGGCTACACCTTC.

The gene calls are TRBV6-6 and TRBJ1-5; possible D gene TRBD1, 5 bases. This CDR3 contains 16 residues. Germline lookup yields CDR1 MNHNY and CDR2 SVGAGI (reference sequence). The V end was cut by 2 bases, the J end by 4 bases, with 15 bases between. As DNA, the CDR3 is TGTGCCAGCAGTTACAAGGCAGGGATGGTTAATCAGCCCCAGCATTTT. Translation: CASSYKAGMVNQPQHF.

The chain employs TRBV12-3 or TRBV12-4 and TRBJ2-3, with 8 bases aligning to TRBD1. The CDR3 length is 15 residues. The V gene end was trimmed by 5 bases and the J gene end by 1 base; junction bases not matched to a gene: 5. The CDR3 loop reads CASSRETGGTDTQYF. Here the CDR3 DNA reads TGTGCCAGCAGTCGAGAGACAGGGGGCACAGATACGCAGTATTTT.

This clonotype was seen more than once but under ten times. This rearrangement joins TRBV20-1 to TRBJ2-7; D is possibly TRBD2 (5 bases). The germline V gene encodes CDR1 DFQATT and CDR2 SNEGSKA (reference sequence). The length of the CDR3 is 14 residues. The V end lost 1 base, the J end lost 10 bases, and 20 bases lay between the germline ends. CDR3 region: CSARAAGGTSIQYF. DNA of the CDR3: TGCAGTGCTAGAGCGGCGGGCGGCACCTCAATTCAGTACTTC.

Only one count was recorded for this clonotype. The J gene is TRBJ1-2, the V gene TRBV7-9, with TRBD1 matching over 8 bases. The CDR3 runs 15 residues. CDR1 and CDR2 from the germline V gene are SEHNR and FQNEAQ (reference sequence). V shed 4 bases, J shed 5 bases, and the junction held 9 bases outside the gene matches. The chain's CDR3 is CASSSTDRGRYGYTF. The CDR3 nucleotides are TGTGCCAGCAGCTCTACTGACAGGGGCCGGTATGGCTACACCTTC.

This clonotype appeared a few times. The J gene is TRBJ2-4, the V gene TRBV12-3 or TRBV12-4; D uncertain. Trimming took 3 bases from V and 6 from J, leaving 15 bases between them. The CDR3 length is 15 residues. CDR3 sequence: CASSFRQLSGNIQYF. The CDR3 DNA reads TGTGCCAGCAGTTTTCGGCAGCTCTCAGGAAACATTCAGTACTTC.

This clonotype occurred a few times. In nucleotides, the CDR3 is TGCGCCAGCAGCTTGAGACCGATTAATGAAAAACTGTTTTTT. It specifies CASSLRPINEKLFF. This chain links TRBV5-1 with TRBJ1-4; D remains ambiguous. Per the germline V gene, CDR1 is SGHRS and CDR2 is YFSETQ. The CDR3 length is 14 residues. Trimming cost V 1 base and J 4 bases, with 8 bases left between them.

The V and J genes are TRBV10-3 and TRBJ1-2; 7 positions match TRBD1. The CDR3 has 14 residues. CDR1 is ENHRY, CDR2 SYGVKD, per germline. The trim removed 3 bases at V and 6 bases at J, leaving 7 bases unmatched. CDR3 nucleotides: TGTGCCATCAGTGAACTACAGGGGAGCGATGGCTACACCTTC. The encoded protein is CAISELQGSDGYTF.

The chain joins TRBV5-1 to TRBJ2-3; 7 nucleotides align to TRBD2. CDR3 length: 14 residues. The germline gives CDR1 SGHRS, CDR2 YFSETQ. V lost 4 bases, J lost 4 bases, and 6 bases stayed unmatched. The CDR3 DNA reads TGCGCCAGCAGCACCGGGAGGACCTCAGATACGCAGTATTTT. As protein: CASSTGRTSDTQYF. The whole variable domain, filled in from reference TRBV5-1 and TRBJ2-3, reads KAGVTQTPRYLIKTRGQQVTLSCSPISGHRSVSWYQQTPGQGLQFLFEYFSETQRNKGNFPGRFSGRQFSNSRSEMNVSTLELGDSALYLCASSTGRTSDTQYFGPGTRLTVL.

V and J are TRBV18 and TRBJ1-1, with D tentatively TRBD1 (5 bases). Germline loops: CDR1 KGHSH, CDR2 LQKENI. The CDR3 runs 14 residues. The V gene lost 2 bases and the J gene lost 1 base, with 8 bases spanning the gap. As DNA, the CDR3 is TGTGCCAGCTCACCATTCGGGGGGAACACTGAAGCTTTCTTT. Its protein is CASSPFGGNTEAFF.

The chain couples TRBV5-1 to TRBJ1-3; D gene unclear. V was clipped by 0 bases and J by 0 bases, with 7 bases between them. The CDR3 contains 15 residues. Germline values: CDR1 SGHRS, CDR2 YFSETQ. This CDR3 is CASSLDTGSGNTIYF. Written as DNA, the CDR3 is TGCGCCAGCAGCTTGGATACGGGCTCTGGAAACACCATATATTTT.

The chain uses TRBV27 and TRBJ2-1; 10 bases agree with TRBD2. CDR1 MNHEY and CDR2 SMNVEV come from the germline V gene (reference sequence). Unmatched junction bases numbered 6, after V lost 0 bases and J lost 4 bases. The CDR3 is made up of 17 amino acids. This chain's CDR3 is CASSLSGTSVVYNEQFF. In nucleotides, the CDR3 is TGTGCCAGCAGTTTATCCGGGACTAGCGTGGTTTACAATGAGCAGTTCTTC.

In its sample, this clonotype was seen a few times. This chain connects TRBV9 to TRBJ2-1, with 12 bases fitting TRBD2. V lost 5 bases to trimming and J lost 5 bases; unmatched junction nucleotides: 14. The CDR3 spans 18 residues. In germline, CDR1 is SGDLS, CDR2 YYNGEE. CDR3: CASRALAGGPFEDNEQFF. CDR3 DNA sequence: TGTGCCAGCAGAGCTCTAGCGGGAGGGCCTTTCGAAGACAATGAGCAGTTCTTC.

CDR3 in amino acids: CASSDGTRRTDTQYF. The CDR3, as DNA: TGTGCCAGCAGTGACGGGACTAGAAGGACAGATACGCAGTATTTT. The chain is built from TRBV2 and TRBJ2-3; 8 positions agree with TRBD2. Germline values: CDR1 SNHLY, CDR2 FYNNEI. This CDR3 comprises 15 residues. V shed 3 bases, J shed 3 bases, and the junction held 5 bases outside the gene matches.

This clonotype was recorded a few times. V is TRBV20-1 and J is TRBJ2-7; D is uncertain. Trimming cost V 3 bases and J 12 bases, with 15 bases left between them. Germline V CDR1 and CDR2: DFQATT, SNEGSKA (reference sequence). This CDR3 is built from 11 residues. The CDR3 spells CSARKGLRSYF. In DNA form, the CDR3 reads TGCAGTGCTAGGAAGGGCTTGCGGTCGTACTTC.